The T cell receptor beta chain described here comes from a study of beta chain features in type 1 diabetes. A word on this clone: Its specificity is not known.

The CDR3 loop spans 14 amino acids. The ends were cut back, 1 base at V and 8 bases at J, with 14 bases in the middle. Per germline, CDR1 SNHLY and CDR2 FYNNEI. Since all of the isolated RNA was reverse transcribed, expressed TCRB transcripts were what got sequenced. Clones were sequenced by immunoSEQ multiplex PCR, and TCRdb holds only the in-frame ones, with some missing. Of roughly 230,000 clones in the sample, over 9.5% are singletons; the top ten hold around 0.037%. One heparinised blood draw averaging around 100 mL was given by each donor. Study-wide results and limits: Type 1 diabetes patients had VDJ junctions that carried fewer insertions and more deletions. All four CD4+ subsets from Type 1 diabetes patients carried moderately but significantly shorter TCRB CDR3s.

This chain uses TRBV2 with TRBJ1-2; D ambiguous. The source material was naive CD4+ T cells from blood. The sequence was obtained from a woman between 18 and 30 years old in good health. CDR3 coding DNA: TGTGCCAGCAGTGAAGTTCGGGGTCCGGGCGGCTACACCTTC. Amino acids: CASSEVRGPGGYTF.